The 31 T cell receptor beta chains in this list originate from one sample, sequenced in a study of control samples from healthy donors and cancer patients. Method: immunoSEQ multiplex PCR; TCRdb's copy keeps in-frame clones and lacks some. The sample lists under 150,000 clones, around nine tenths occurring once. Input material: blood. The receptors here all came from a man aged 35 to 55 in good health.

For the CDR3, the DNA is TGCAGCGTCGTGACAGGGCCCTATGGCTACACCTTC. Its translation: CSVVTGPYGYTF. The gene calls are TRBV29-1 and TRBJ1-2; 7 bases are a match to TRBD1. Germline V CDR1 and CDR2: SQVTM, ANQGSEA. The CDR3 has 12 amino acids. The trim removed 6 bases at V and 4 bases at J, leaving 5 bases unmatched.

CDR3 nucleotide sequence: TGTGCCTGGAGTCCCGGACAGGGACAGGCGGGGGAGCTGTTTTTT. It is translated as CAWSPGQGQAGELFF. The chain couples TRBV30 to TRBJ2-2; 8 bases are a match to TRBD1. This CDR3 comprises 15 residues. Germline assignment: CDR1 GTSNPN and CDR2 SVGIG (reference sequence). Trimming cost V 2 bases and J 8 bases; bases outside gene matches: 10.

This rearrangement joins TRBV7-7 to TRBJ2-5; 7 bases match TRBD1. CDR1 is SSHAT, CDR2 FNYEAQ, per germline (reference sequence). V shed 5 bases, J shed 4 bases, and the junction held 7 bases outside the gene matches. This CDR3 contains 14 residues. This chain's CDR3 is CASSPQTGRETQYF. The CDR3 DNA sequence: TGTGCCAGCAGCCCACAGACAGGGAGAGAGACCCAGTACTTC.

The chain couples TRBV5-1 to TRBJ2-4, with D perhaps matching TRBD1 (5 bases). CDR1 is SGHRS, CDR2 YFSETQ, per germline. V lost 4 bases to trimming and J lost 0 bases, with 20 bases between them. The CDR3 extends over 18 amino acids. In DNA, the CDR3 is TGCGCCAGCAGCACGGGCGACAGTTTTTGGCTAGCCAAAAACATTCAGTACTTC. This codes for CASSTGDSFWLAKNIQYF.

This chain joins TRBV7-9 and TRBJ2-7; D unclear. V gave up 1 base and J gave up 2 bases, with 9 bases separating them. CDR3 length equals 14 residues. CDR1 and CDR2 from the germline V gene are SEHNR and FQNEAQ (reference sequence). CDR3 coding DNA: TGTGCCAGCAGCTTAGTAACAGAGACCTACGAGCAGTACTTC. Residues: CASSLVTETYEQYF.

The CDR3 loop reads CASSTQALTDTQYF. The CDR3 DNA follows: TGTGCCAGCAGTACCCAGGCCCTCACAGATACGCAGTATTTT. The J gene is TRBJ2-3, the V gene TRBV2; D is uncertain. V gave up 5 bases and J gave up 2 bases, with 11 bases separating them. Germline CDR1 and CDR2: SNHLY and FYNNEI. The CDR3 sequence is 14 residues long.

The J gene is TRBJ2-1, the V gene TRBV5-6; the D gene could be TRBD1 or TRBD2 (5 bases each). The CDR3 contains 17 residues. CDR1 is SGHDT and CDR2 is YYEEEE in the germline V gene. Trimming shortened V by 0 bases and J by 13 bases, and 26 bases separated the two germline ends. The CDR3 bases are TGTGCCAGCAGCTTGGCCATCGGGACGAATTTAGGTATCTTTCAGTTCTTC. Translating gives CASSLAIGTNLGIFQFF.

The sample holds one count of this clone. The rearrangement links TRBV2 to TRBJ1-4, with TRBD1 as a possible D gene (6 bases). Germline V lookup: CDR1 SNHLY, CDR2 FYNNEI. Trimming cost V 10 bases and J 5 bases, with 17 bases left between them. The CDR3 runs to 14 residues. For the CDR3, the DNA is TGTGCCACCCAACAGGGCGGGGTAAATGAAAAACTGTTTTTT. Protein sequence: CATQQGGVNEKLFF.

The rearrangement uses TRBV7-9 and TRBJ1-4; no reliable D call. Trimming stripped 2 bases from V and 8 bases from J, with 6 bases between. The CDR3 is 12 residues long. The germline gives CDR1 SEHNR, CDR2 FQNEAQ (reference sequence). CDR3 DNA sequence: TGTGCCAGCAGCTTACGAGAAGAAAAACTGTTTTTT. This encodes CASSLREEKLFF.

In this sample, this clone turned up once. The chain uses TRBV24-1 and TRBJ2-2; possibly TRBD1 or TRBD2 for D (5 bases each). CDR1 and CDR2 from the germline V gene are KGHDR and SFDVKD. Trimming shortened V by 3 bases and J by 5 bases, and 12 bases separated the two germline ends. This CDR3 has 15 amino acids. In DNA, the CDR3 is TGTGCCACCAGTGATCAAGGGGAGAGGACCGGGGAGCTGTTTTTT. Translated: CATSDQGERTGELFF.

The chain combines TRBV9 with TRBJ1-4, with unresolved D. The CDR3 is 15 amino acids. Germline V gives CDR1 SGDLS, CDR2 YYNGEE. With 4 bases removed from V and 8 bases from J, the gap between germline ends came to 18 bases. The CDR3 reads CASSSRLAPGEKLFF. The CDR3 DNA reads as TGTGCCAGCAGCTCCCGCTTGGCCCCGGGGGAAAAACTGTTTTTT. Looking up the rest from reference TRBV9 and TRBJ1-4 gives the full variable domain: DSGVTQTPKHLITATGQRVTLRCSPRSGDLSVYWYQQSLDQGLQFLIQYYNGEERAKGNILERFSAQQFPDLHSELNLSSLELGDSALYFCASSSRLAPGEKLFFGSGTQLSVL.

The J gene is TRBJ2-1, the V gene TRBV4-3, with a weak D call TRBD1 (7 bases). The CDR3 is 18 residues long. V was cut by 0 bases and J by 0 bases, with 15 bases left in between. The germline gives CDR1 LGHNA, CDR2 YSLEER. CDR3 sequence: CASSQDRRGRGSYNEQFF. CDR3 DNA sequence: TGCGCCAGCAGCCAAGATAGGAGGGGGCGGGGCTCCTACAATGAGCAGTTCTTC.

Only a few counts were recorded for this clone. The chain uses TRBV19 and TRBJ1-2; the match to TRBD1 covers 9 bases. Germline V gives CDR1 LNHDA, CDR2 SQIVND (reference sequence). The CDR3 runs to 15 residues. Trimming removed 4 bases from V and 4 bases from J; junction bases left unmatched: 7. This CDR3 is CASSTTGTGSYGYTF. The DNA of the CDR3 is TGTGCCAGTAGTACAACCGGGACAGGGAGCTATGGCTACACCTTC. Full variable domain (remainder filled in from reference TRBV19 and TRBJ1-2): DGGITQSPKYLFRKEGQNVTLSCEQNLNHDAMYWYRQDPGQGLRLIYYSQIVNDFQKGDIAEGYSVSREKKESFPLTVTSAQKNPTAFYLCASSTTGTGSYGYTFGSGTRLTVV.

CDR3 sequence (DNA): TGCGCCAGCAGCCACCAACCGGGACAGGGCTCCTACGAGCAGTACTTC. The encoded protein is CASSHQPGQGSYEQYF. The chain links TRBV4-1 to TRBJ2-7, with TRBD1 matching over 9 bases. The V gene's germline CDR1 is MGHRA and CDR2 YSYEKL. This CDR3 spans 16 amino acids. The V segment lost 3 bases and the J segment 0 bases; nucleotides outside the gene matches: 6.

The chain uses TRBV25-1 and TRBJ2-7; D is possibly TRBD1 (6 bases). The CDR3 totals 15 residues. CDR1 and CDR2 (germline): MGHDK, SYGVNS. V lost 6 bases and J 1 base, leaving 16 bases between the germline ends. CDR3 DNA sequence: TGTGCCAGCAGCATCCTACAGGGACCTTCCTACGAGCAGTACTTC. Residues: CASSILQGPSYEQYF.

This sequence joins TRBV30 and TRBJ2-5; 9 bases agree with TRBD2. V shed 1 base, J shed 2 bases, and the junction held 14 bases outside the gene matches. This CDR3 is built from 18 residues. Germline loops: CDR1 GTSNPN, CDR2 SVGIG (reference sequence). DNA for the CDR3: TGTGCCTGGAGTGAAGAGTTGCGGGGGGGCCGATGGCAAGAGACCCAGTACTTC. Its protein is CAWSEELRGGRWQETQYF. Combining the CDR3 with reference TRBV30 and TRBJ2-5 gives the whole variable domain SQTIHQWPATLVQPVGSPLSLECTVEGTSNPNLYWYRQAAGRGLQLLFYSVGIGQISSEVPQNLSASRPQDRQFILSSKKLLLSDSGFYLCAWSEELRGGRWQETQYFGPGTRLLVL.

J is TRBJ1-2 and V is TRBV27, with unresolved D. Trimming removed 2 bases at V and 2 bases at J, with 9 bases between. This CDR3 contains 14 residues. Germline V gene data show CDR1 as MNHEY and CDR2 as SMNVEV (reference sequence). The CDR3 loop is CASSLKGGNYGYTF. As DNA, the CDR3 is TGTGCCAGCAGTTTAAAGGGCGGGAACTATGGCTACACCTTC.

As regards this clone: The junction shows a germline mismatch at one end, possibly a read error. The sample carries other DNA sequences with the same CDR3. The rearrangement joins TRBV9 to TRBJ2-2, with D perhaps being TRBD1 or TRBD2 (6 bases each). This CDR3 region has 15 residues. Germline-derived CDR1 and CDR2 are SGDLS and YYNGEE. CDR3 coding DNA: TGCGCCAGCAGCCCCACGGAGGGGGGCCCCGGGGAGCTGTTTTTT. It is translated as CASSPTEGGPGELFF.

V and J are TRBV7-9 and TRBJ2-4; D unclear. The CDR3 is made up of 16 amino acids. Trimming took off 5 bases at V and 0 bases at J, with 14 bases between the two ends. Germline-derived CDR1 and CDR2 are SEHNR and FQNEAQ (reference sequence). The CDR3 sequence: CASSQHSFLAKNIQYF. CDR3 nucleotides: TGTGCCAGCAGCCAACACAGTTTCCTAGCCAAAAACATTCAGTACTTC.

The rearrangement links TRBV7-3 to TRBJ2-1; tentatively, D is TRBD2 (5 bases). The CDR3 contains 16 residues. Germline V gene lookup returns CDR1 SGHTA and CDR2 FQGTGA. The V gene lost 1 base and the J gene lost 0 bases, with 10 bases spanning the gap. The CDR3 region has the DNA TGTGCCAGCAGCTTAAGGGTAGCGAGCTCCTACAATGAGCAGTTCTTC. It is translated as CASSLRVASSYNEQFF.

The chain combines TRBV7-8 with TRBJ1-5; D call uncertain. Germline CDR1 and CDR2: SGHVS and FQNEAQ. The CDR3 covers 16 residues. V shed 3 bases and J shed 2 bases, with 14 bases lying between them. The CDR3 sequence: CASSFPASFGNQPQHF. The CDR3 DNA reads TGTGCCAGCAGCTTCCCAGCGAGCTTTGGCAATCAGCCCCAGCATTTT.

Comment on this clone: The same CDR3 is also encoded by other DNA sequences in this sample. V usage is TRBV5-1 and J usage is TRBJ2-3; 9 nucleotides line up with TRBD2. The CDR3 spans 14 residues. The germline gives CDR1 SGHRS, CDR2 YFSETQ. V shed 3 bases and J 3 bases; nucleotides not matched to a gene: 2. The CDR3, as DNA: TGCGCCAGCAGCTCGCGGGGGGGTACAGATACGCAGTATTTT. This encodes CASSSRGGTDTQYF.

V and J are TRBV5-1 and TRBJ1-5; the D is unclear. CDR3 length: 13 amino acids. The germline V gene encodes CDR1 SGHRS and CDR2 YFSETQ. With 1 base removed from V and 7 bases from J, the gap between germline ends came to 9 bases. The CDR3 sequence is CASSLFLDQPQHF. Here the CDR3 DNA reads TGCGCCAGCAGCTTGTTCTTAGACCAGCCCCAGCATTTT.

This chain joins TRBV6-5 and TRBJ1-2; 9 bases are shared with TRBD1. Germline CDR1 is MNHEY and CDR2 is SVGAGI. With V trimmed by 6 bases and J by 6 bases, 8 bases remained unmatched. This CDR3 region has 14 residues. CDR3 in amino acids: CASSVGQGRDGYTF. CDR3 sequence (DNA): TGTGCCAGCAGCGTAGGACAGGGGAGGGATGGCTACACCTTC.

V is TRBV24-1 and J is TRBJ1-2, with 7 bases fitting TRBD1. The CDR3 spans 16 residues. Germline V gene data show CDR1 as KGHDR and CDR2 as SFDVKD. V gave up 9 bases and J gave up 2 bases; unmatched junction bases: 14. DNA for the CDR3: TGTGCCACCGGGGGACAGATCCAGTATAGGAACTATGGCTACACCTTC. Its translation is CATGGQIQYRNYGYTF.

V and J are TRBV6-2 or TRBV6-3 and TRBJ2-5; possible D gene TRBD1, 6 bases. The V end lost 2 bases, the J end lost 7 bases, and 14 bases lay between the germline ends. The CDR3 has 14 residues. Germline values: CDR1 MNHEY, CDR2 SVGEGT. The CDR3 protein is CASSYPTGLGTQYF. CDR3 coding DNA: TGTGCCAGCAGTTACCCCACAGGGTTGGGGACCCAGTACTTC.

This chain links TRBV18 with TRBJ2-1, with D maybe TRBD1 (6 bases). V dropped 3 bases and J dropped 8 bases, with 14 bases sitting between them. The CDR3 runs 14 residues. Germline assignment: CDR1 KGHSH and CDR2 LQKENI. CDR3 in amino acids: CASSPGASRYEQFF. The CDR3 nucleotides are TGTGCCAGCTCACCGGGGGCTAGTCGTTATGAGCAGTTCTTC.

CDR3 sequence reads: CASSRGGEQFF. In DNA, the CDR3 is TGTGCCAGCAGTCGGGGGGGTGAGCAGTTCTTC. This chain uses TRBV12-3 or TRBV12-4 with TRBJ2-1, with 8 positions matching TRBD2. The CDR3 is 11 residues long. V dropped 5 bases and J dropped 9; count of bases not matched to a gene: 0.

This chain connects TRBV30 to TRBJ1-2, with TRBD1 matching over 10 bases. The CDR3 spans 14 residues. CDR1 is GTSNPN, CDR2 SVGIG, per germline (reference sequence). The J segment lost 8 bases and the V segment lost 2 bases, leaving 8 bases of the junction unmatched. The DNA of the CDR3 is TGTGCCTGGAGTCCGGGACAGGGGACGTCGGGCTACACCTTC. The encoded protein is CAWSPGQGTSGYTF.

V gene TRBV19 combines with J gene TRBJ1-5, with 9 nucleotides matching TRBD1. Trimming at V came to 6 bases and at J to 10 bases, leaving 19 bases not matched to a gene. This CDR3 is built from 17 residues. In germline, CDR1 is LNHDA, CDR2 SQIVND (reference sequence). CDR3 region: CASRGLRGQGAVQPQHF. CDR3 sequence (DNA): TGTGCCAGTAGAGGTCTTCGGGGACAGGGCGCCGTTCAACCCCAGCATTTT.

The V gene is TRBV6-5, the J gene TRBJ2-5, with 10 bases identical to TRBD2. The germline CDR1 and CDR2 sequences are MNHEY and SVGAGI. J lost 3 bases, V lost 4 bases, and 8 bases had no gene match. This CDR3 has 16 residues. The CDR3 region has the DNA TGTGCCAGCAGTTCCCGGACTAGCGGCTTCAAAGAGACCCAGTACTTC. It codes for CASSSRTSGFKETQYF.